This T cell receptor beta chain is from a study of blood T cells in healthy people across ages. This clonotype has more than one count but fewer than ten. From germline, CDR1 is SGHAT and CDR2 FQNNGV. The CDR3 covers 14 residues. Next came a second PCR, run for roughly 6 to 11 cycles, which used a sample-barcoded 5' primer along with a J-beta primer mix. Every molecule of cDNA carried a tag from a template-switch adaptor with 12 random nucleotides. One entry per CDR3 protein, called by TCRdb with MiXCR from the 5' RACE reads. In the table there are 730,000 or so distinct CDR3 sequences, roughly 43% of which are singletons.

This receptor was obtained from an elderly man in good health. The chain has TRBV11-2 and TRBJ2-5; 9 bases are shared with TRBD1. The J call is in doubt because the DNA end fits TRBJ2-7 better. Sequencing was done on a sample of blood. The chain's CDR3 is CASSFPGQGGEQYF. The CDR3 coding sequence is TGTGCCAGCAGCTTTCCGGGACAGGGTGGCGAGCAGTACTTC.